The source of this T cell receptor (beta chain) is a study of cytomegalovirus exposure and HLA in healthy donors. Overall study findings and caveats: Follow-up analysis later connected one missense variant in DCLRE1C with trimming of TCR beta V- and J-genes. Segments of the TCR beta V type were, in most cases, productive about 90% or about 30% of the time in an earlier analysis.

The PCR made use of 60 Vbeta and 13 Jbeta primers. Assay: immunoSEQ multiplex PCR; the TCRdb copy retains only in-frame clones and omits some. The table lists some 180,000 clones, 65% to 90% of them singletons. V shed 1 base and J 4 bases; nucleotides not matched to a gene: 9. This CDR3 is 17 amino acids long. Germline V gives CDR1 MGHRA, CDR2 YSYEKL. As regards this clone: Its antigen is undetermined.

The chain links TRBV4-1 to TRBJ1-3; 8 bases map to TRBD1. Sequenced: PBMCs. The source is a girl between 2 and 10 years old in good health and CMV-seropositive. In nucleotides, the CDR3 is TGCGCCAGCAGCCAAGGTGCTTTTAGGGACAGGGGAAACACCATATATTTT. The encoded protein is CASSQGAFRDRGNTIYF.